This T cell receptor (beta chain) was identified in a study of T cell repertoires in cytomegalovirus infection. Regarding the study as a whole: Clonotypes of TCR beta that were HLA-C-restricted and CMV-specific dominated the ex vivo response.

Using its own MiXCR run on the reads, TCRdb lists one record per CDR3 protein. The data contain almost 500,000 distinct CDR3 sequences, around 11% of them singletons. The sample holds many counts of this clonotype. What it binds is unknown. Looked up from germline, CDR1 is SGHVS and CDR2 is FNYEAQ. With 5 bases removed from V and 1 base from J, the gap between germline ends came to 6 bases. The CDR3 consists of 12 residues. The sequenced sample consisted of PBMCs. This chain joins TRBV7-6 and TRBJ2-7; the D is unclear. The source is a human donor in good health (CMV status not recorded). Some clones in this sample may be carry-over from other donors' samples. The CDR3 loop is CASSPASYEQYF. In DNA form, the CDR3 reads TGTGCCAGCAGCCCAGCGTCCTACGAGCAGTACTTC.